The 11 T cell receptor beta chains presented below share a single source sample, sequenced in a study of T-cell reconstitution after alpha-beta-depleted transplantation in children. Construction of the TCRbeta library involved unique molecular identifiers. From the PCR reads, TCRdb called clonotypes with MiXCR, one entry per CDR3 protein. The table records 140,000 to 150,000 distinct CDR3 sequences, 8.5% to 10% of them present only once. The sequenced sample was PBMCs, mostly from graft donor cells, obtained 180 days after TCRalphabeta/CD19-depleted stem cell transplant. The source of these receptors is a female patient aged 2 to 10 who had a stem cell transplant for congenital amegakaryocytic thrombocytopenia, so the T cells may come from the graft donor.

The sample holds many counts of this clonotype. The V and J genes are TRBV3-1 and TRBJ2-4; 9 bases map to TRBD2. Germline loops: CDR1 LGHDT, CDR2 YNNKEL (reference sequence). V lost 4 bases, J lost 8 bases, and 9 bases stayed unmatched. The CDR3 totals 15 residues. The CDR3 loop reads CASSLGGRAIDIQYF. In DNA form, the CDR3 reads TGTGCCAGCAGCCTCGGCGGGAGGGCCATAGACATTCAGTACTTC.

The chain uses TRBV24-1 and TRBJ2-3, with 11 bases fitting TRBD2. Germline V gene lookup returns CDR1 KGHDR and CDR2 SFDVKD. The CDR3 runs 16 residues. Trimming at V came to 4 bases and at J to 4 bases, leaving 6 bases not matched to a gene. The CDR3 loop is CATSDRLAGHPDTQYF. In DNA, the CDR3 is TGTGCCACCAGTGACCGACTAGCGGGGCACCCAGATACGCAGTATTTT.

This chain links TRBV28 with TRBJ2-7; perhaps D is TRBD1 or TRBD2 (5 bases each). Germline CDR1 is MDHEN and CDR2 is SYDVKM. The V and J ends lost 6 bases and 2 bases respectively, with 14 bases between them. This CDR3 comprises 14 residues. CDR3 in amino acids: CASSRGWGTYEQYF. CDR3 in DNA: TGTGCCAGCAGCCGCGGGTGGGGGACCTACGAGCAGTACTTC.

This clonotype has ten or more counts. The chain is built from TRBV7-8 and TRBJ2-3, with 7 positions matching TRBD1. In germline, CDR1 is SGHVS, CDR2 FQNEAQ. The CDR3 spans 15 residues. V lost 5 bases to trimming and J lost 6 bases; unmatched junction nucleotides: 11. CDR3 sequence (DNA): TGTGCCAGCAGCCACGACAGGGCCCGGTGGGATACGCAGTATTTT. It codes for CASSHDRARWDTQYF.

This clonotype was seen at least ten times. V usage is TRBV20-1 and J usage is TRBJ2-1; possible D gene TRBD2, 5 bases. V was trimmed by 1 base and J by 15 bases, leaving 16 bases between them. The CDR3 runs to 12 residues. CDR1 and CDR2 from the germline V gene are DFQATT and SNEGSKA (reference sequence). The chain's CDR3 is CSARASLWGPFF. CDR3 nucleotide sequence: TGCAGTGCTAGAGCTAGCCTATGGGGTCCGTTCTTC.

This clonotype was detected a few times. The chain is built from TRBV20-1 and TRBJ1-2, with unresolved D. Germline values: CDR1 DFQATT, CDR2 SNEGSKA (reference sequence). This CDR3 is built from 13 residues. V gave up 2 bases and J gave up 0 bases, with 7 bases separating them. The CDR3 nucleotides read TGCAGTGCTAGACCCTGGGCTAACTATGGCTACACCTTC. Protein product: CSARPWANYGYTF.

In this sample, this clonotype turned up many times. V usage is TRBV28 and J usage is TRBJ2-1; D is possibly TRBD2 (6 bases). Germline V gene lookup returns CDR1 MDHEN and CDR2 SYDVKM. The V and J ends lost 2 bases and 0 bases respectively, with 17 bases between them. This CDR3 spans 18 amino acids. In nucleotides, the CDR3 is TGTGCCAGCAGTTTACCCCTTTTTACTAGCCTCTCCTACAATGAGCAGTTCTTC. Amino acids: CASSLPLFTSLSYNEQFF.

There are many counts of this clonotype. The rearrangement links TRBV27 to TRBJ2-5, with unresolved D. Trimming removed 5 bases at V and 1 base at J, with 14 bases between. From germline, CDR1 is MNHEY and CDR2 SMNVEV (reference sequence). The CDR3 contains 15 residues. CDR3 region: CASSPHPILQETQYF. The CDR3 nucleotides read TGTGCCAGCAGTCCCCACCCGATCCTCCAAGAGACCCAGTACTTC.

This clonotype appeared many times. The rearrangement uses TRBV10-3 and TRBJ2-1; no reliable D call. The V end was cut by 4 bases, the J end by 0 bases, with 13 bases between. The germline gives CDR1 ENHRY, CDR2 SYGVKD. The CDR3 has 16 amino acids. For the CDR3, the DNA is TGTGCCATCAGTGTACGTCCCCCAGCCTCCTACAATGAGCAGTTCTTC. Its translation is CAISVRPPASYNEQFF.

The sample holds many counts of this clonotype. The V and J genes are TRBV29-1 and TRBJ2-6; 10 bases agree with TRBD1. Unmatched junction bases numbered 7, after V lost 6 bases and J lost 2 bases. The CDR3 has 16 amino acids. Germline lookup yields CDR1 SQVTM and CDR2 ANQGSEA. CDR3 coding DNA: TGCAGCGTCATCGGACAGGGGGAACCTGGGGCCAACGTCCTGACTTTC. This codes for CSVIGQGEPGANVLTF.

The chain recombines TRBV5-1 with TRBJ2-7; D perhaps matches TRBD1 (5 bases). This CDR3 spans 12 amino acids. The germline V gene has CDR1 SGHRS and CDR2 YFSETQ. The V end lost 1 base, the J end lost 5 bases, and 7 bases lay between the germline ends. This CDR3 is CASSLTTDEQYF. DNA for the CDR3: TGCGCCAGCAGCTTGACGACAGACGAGCAGTACTTC.